The 31 T cell receptor beta chains in this list originate from one sample, sequenced in a study of T cell repertoires in cytomegalovirus infection. Antigen specificity for these receptors is unknown. In TCRdb, the reads were re-called with MiXCR into one record per CDR3 protein. The sample has 100,000 to 150,000 distinct CDR3 sequences, around 32% seen once. The input for sequencing was CD8+ T cells from cultured PBMCs, taken from culture after CMV antigen stimulation. All receptors derive from a human donor in good health (CMV status not recorded). Some clones in this sample may be carry-over from other donors' samples.

Here the CDR3 reads CASSVSGGENIQYF. CDR3 DNA: TGTGCCAGCAGCGTAAGCGGGGGCGAAAACATTCAGTACTTC. The chain combines TRBV9 with TRBJ2-4, with 8 bases aligning to TRBD2. Germline V CDR1 and CDR2: SGDLS, YYNGEE. Trimming cost V 1 base and J 5 bases; bases outside gene matches: 2. This CDR3 comprises 14 residues.

The chain uses TRBV5-4 and TRBJ2-1; 14 positions agree with TRBD2. In germline, CDR1 is SGHNT, CDR2 YYREEE (reference sequence). This CDR3 region has 19 residues. Trimming cost V 4 bases and J 1 base; bases outside gene matches: 10. The CDR3 bases are TGTGCCAGCAGCGCGACTAGCGGGGGGGCTTCTAGTTCCTACAATGAGCAGTTCTTC. It translates to CASSATSGGASSSYNEQFF.

This clonotype was counted a few times. This chain joins TRBV12-3 or TRBV12-4 and TRBJ2-3, with TRBD2 identical over 10 bases. Trimming took 1 base from V and 2 from J; bases not matched to a gene: 3. The CDR3 runs to 16 residues. This CDR3 is CASSLDLAGVTDTQYF. The CDR3 nucleotides are TGTGCCAGCAGTTTAGATCTAGCGGGGGTCACAGATACGCAGTATTTT.

This chain uses TRBV19 with TRBJ1-1; possible D gene TRBD1, 6 bases. V was shortened by 5 bases and J by 1 base, with 20 bases between the two germline ends. CDR1 LNHDA and CDR2 SQIVND come from the germline V gene (reference sequence). This CDR3 is 17 amino acids long. In nucleotides, the CDR3 is TGTGCCAGTAGTCCCTCCCTAGGGGGTATTGGGAACACTGAAGCTTTCTTT. It codes for CASSPSLGGIGNTEAFF.

Only a few counts were recorded for this clonotype. The chain carries TRBV7-9 and TRBJ1-2; TRBD1 agrees at 12 bases. This CDR3 is 16 amino acids long. From germline, CDR1 is SEHNR and CDR2 FQNEAQ (reference sequence). Germline trimming cut 4 bases from V and 5 bases from J; bases unmatched to any gene: 8. The CDR3 region is CASSSSMGQGAYGYTF. CDR3 bases: TGTGCCAGCAGCTCCTCCATGGGACAGGGGGCGTATGGCTACACCTTC.

This sequence joins TRBV9 and TRBJ2-2; D is unclear. The CDR3 loop spans 14 amino acids. Trimming took 0 bases from V and 3 from J, leaving 6 bases between them. CDR1 SGDLS and CDR2 YYNGEE come from the germline V gene. This CDR3 reads CASSVEQYTGELFF. The CDR3 bases are TGTGCCAGCAGCGTAGAACAGTACACCGGGGAGCTGTTTTTT.

The chain combines TRBV6-4 with TRBJ2-1; D is possibly TRBD2 (7 bases). The CDR3 length is 14 residues. Trimming shortened V by 5 bases and J by 4 bases, and 12 bases separated the two germline ends. Looked up from germline, CDR1 is MRHNA and CDR2 is SNTAGT. The CDR3 DNA sequence: TGTGCCAGCAGTAGGGGGGGGAGTTACAATGAGCAGTTCTTC. This encodes CASSRGGSYNEQFF.

The genes are TRBV27 and TRBJ2-1; 8 bases map to TRBD1. CDR3 length: 13 amino acids. V lost 5 bases and J lost 10; bases outside the gene matches: 7. The germline CDR1 and CDR2 sequences are MNHEY and SMNVEV (reference sequence). This CDR3 is CASSPRQGREQFF. The DNA for the CDR3 is TGTGCCAGCAGTCCCAGACAGGGGCGGGAGCAGTTCTTC.

V is TRBV12-5 and J is TRBJ2-5, with unresolved D. The CDR3 contains 20 residues. Germline V gives CDR1 LGHNT, CDR2 FRNRAP. Trimming stripped 1 base from V and 5 bases from J, with 29 bases between. The CDR3 nucleotides are TGTGCTAGTGGTTTGGATCGAGACCCAATACCGACCCCCACCACGGAGACCCAGTACTTC. Residues: CASGLDRDPIPTPTTETQYF.

The sample holds many counts of this clonotype. The chain couples TRBV6-7 to TRBJ1-1, with 8 bases fitting TRBD1. TRBV6-7 is treated as an ORF (open reading frame) with a function not yet certain. The CDR3 contains 17 residues. The trim removed 1 base at V and 3 bases at J, leaving 10 bases unmatched. The CDR3 DNA is TGTGCCAGCAGTTACTATCCACACGGCAGGGGGCACACTGAAGCTTTCTTT. It is translated as CASSYYPHGRGHTEAFF.

This clonotype was detected only a few times. This chain joins TRBV6-5 and TRBJ2-7; TRBD2 matches at 9 bases. The V gene's germline CDR1 is MNHEY and CDR2 SVGAGI. There are 15 residues in the CDR3. The trim removed 5 bases at V and 3 bases at J, leaving 8 bases unmatched. The CDR3 sequence: CASSLSGLAHYEQYF. The CDR3 bases are TGTGCCAGCAGTCTGTCGGGACTAGCTCACTACGAGCAGTACTTC.

The rearrangement joins TRBV12-3 or TRBV12-4 to TRBJ1-2; D not resolved. V was shortened by 3 bases and J by 7 bases, with 15 bases between the two germline ends. The CDR3 is 14 residues long. The CDR3 reads CASSFPPPRFGYTF. The CDR3 DNA reads TGTGCCAGCAGTTTCCCCCCCCCCCGATTTGGCTACACCTTC.

The chain is built from TRBV5-1 and TRBJ2-6; D may be TRBD2 (6 bases). The length of the CDR3 is 16 residues. CDR1 and CDR2 (germline): SGHRS, YFSETQ. Trimming left V 4 bases short and J 0 bases short, with 11 bases between. CDR3 DNA sequence: TGCGCCAGCAGCGGTGGGACTCTCTCTGGGGCCAACGTCCTGACTTTC. This translates into CASSGGTLSGANVLTF.

This clonotype has just a few counts. This chain joins TRBV6-2 or TRBV6-3 and TRBJ2-1; tentative D call: TRBD2 (6 bases). V was pared by 2 bases and J by 4 bases, with 9 bases between. The germline V gene encodes CDR1 MNHEY and CDR2 SVGEGT. The length of the CDR3 is 14 residues. DNA of the CDR3: TGTGCCAGCAGTTACAGGGGACTTTACAATGAGCAGTTCTTC. It codes for CASSYRGLYNEQFF.

V gene TRBV6-2 or TRBV6-3 combines with J gene TRBJ2-5, with 9 bases aligning to TRBD2. There are 14 residues in the CDR3. The V and J ends lost 5 bases and 4 bases, in that order; junction bases with no gene match: 5. Germline-derived CDR1 and CDR2 are MNHEY and SVGEGT. The CDR3 DNA sequence: TGTGCCAGCAGTCTAACTAGCGGGCTAGAGACCCAGTACTTC. It codes for CASSLTSGLETQYF.

As DNA, the CDR3 is TGTGCCAGCAGTTACGGGACTAGCGGACAAGAGACCCAGTACTTC. It specifies CASSYGTSGQETQYF. The chain has TRBV2 and TRBJ2-5; 11 positions agree with TRBD2. Germline V gene lookup returns CDR1 SNHLY and CDR2 FYNNEI. The CDR3 is 15 amino acids. The junction had 4 bases not matched to a gene; V was cut back by 5 bases and J by 2 bases.

The V call is TRBV20-1, the J call TRBJ1-5, with a tentative D call TRBD1 (5 bases). The CDR3 is 14 amino acids. V lost 1 base and J lost 0, with 7 bases in between. Germline values: CDR1 DFQATT, CDR2 SNEGSKA (reference sequence). The CDR3 is CSARGRGSNQPQHF. Here the CDR3 DNA reads TGCAGTGCTAGAGGAAGGGGTAGCAATCAGCCCCAGCATTTT.

CDR3 amino acids: CASSTGSTMTYEQYF. CDR3 sequence (DNA): TGTGCCAGCAGCACGGGGTCGACTATGACCTACGAGCAGTACTTC. The rearrangement uses TRBV7-9 and TRBJ2-7, with TRBD2 as a possible D gene (5 bases). The CDR3 contains 15 residues. CDR1 SEHNR and CDR2 FQNEAQ come from the germline V gene (reference sequence). Trimming took off 5 bases at V and 2 bases at J, with 16 bases between the two ends.

This chain connects TRBV27 to TRBJ1-6, with D tentatively TRBD1 (6 bases). This CDR3 comprises 17 residues. Germline CDR1 reads MNHEY; CDR2 reads SMNVEV (reference sequence). V dropped 3 bases and J dropped 2 bases, with 14 bases sitting between them. In DNA, the CDR3 is TGTGCCAGCAGTTTGGGACCTAGACAGGCCTATAATTCACCCCTCCACTTT. Its protein product is CASSLGPRQAYNSPLHF.

V is TRBV20-1 and J is TRBJ2-2, with D perhaps TRBD2 (6 bases). The germline gives CDR1 DFQATT, CDR2 SNEGSKA (reference sequence). This CDR3 comprises 16 residues. The V and J ends lost 0 bases and 5 bases respectively, with 16 bases between them. The CDR3: CSARDRKGGLTGELFF. The DNA of the CDR3 is TGCAGTGCTAGAGATCGGAAGGGAGGTTTAACCGGGGAGCTGTTTTTT.

The chain couples TRBV4-1 to TRBJ1-2; 8 bases fit TRBD1. The CDR3 contains 17 residues. V trimming: 3 bases; J trimming: 4 bases; junction bases outside the gene matches: 13. Germline CDR1 is MGHRA and CDR2 is YSYEKL. This CDR3 is CASSQGGPGQARYGYTF. Here the CDR3 DNA reads TGCGCCAGCAGCCAGGGAGGACCGGGACAGGCCCGCTATGGCTACACCTTC.

This chain uses TRBV5-1 with TRBJ2-7; no firm D call. The CDR3 runs 13 residues. Trimming stripped 2 bases from V and 3 bases from J, with 9 bases between. Germline values: CDR1 SGHRS, CDR2 YFSETQ. In nucleotides, the CDR3 is TGCGCCAGCAGCTTTCTGGACGGCTACGAGCAGTACTTC. This translates into CASSFLDGYEQYF.

The V call is TRBV7-2, the J call TRBJ1-5; possibly TRBD1 for D (5 bases). The germline V and J ends were trimmed by 4 bases and 5 bases, with 15 bases remaining between them. Germline V lookup: CDR1 SGHTA, CDR2 FQGNSA. This CDR3 is built from 15 residues. The chain's CDR3 is CASSSPGEGYQPQHF. The CDR3 region has the DNA TGTGCCAGCAGCTCACCCGGGGAGGGGTATCAGCCCCAGCATTTT. Combining the CDR3 with reference TRBV7-2 and TRBJ1-5 gives the whole variable domain GAGVSQSPSNKVTEKGKDVELRCDPISGHTALYWYRQSLGQGLEFLIYFQGNSAPDKSGLPSDRFSAERTGGSVSTLTIQRTQQEDSAVYLCASSSPGEGYQPQHFGDGTRLSIL.

The V call is TRBV19, the J call TRBJ2-7; D possibly corresponds to TRBD1 (6 bases). This CDR3 is 11 amino acids long. The germline CDR1 and CDR2 sequences are LNHDA and SQIVND (reference sequence). V lost 3 bases and J 12 bases, leaving 12 bases between the germline ends. This CDR3 is CASSMGHLSYF. The DNA for the CDR3 is TGTGCCAGTAGTATGGGACATCTTTCGTACTTC.

Remarks on this clonotype: One junction end disagrees with the germline gene, perhaps due to a read error. V usage is TRBV7-2 and J usage is TRBJ1-4, with D possibly being TRBD1 (5 bases). This CDR3 has 16 residues. In germline, CDR1 is SGHTA, CDR2 FQGNSA. For the CDR3, the DNA is TGTGCCAGCAGCTTAGTAAGCAGGGAGCCTAATGTAAAACTGTTTTTT. It is translated as CASSLVSREPNVKLFF. Looking up the rest from reference TRBV7-2 and TRBJ1-4 gives the full variable domain: GAGVSQSPSNKVTEKGKDVELRCDPISGHTALYWYRQSLGQGLEFLIYFQGNSAPDKSGLPSDRFSAERTGGSVSTLTIQRTQQEDSAVYLCASSLVSREPNVKLFFGSGTQLSVL.

In this sample, this clonotype turned up a few times. The chain joins TRBV7-9 to TRBJ1-4; tentatively, D is TRBD1 (6 bases). V was trimmed by 8 bases and J by 6 bases, leaving 16 bases between them. The V gene's germline CDR1 is SEHNR and CDR2 FQNEAQ (reference sequence). The CDR3 runs 14 residues. Written as DNA, the CDR3 is TGTGCCAGCCGGAACCAGGGGTTTCATGAAAAACTGTTTTTT. Amino acid sequence: CASRNQGFHEKLFF.

The J gene is TRBJ2-2, the V gene TRBV4-2; D perhaps matches TRBD2 (5 bases). This CDR3 has 14 amino acids. V lost 0 bases and J lost 6, with 8 bases in between. The germline V gene encodes CDR1 LGHNA and CDR2 YNFKEQ. The CDR3 reads CASSQDSVAGELFF. The CDR3 DNA sequence: TGTGCCAGCAGCCAAGATAGCGTAGCCGGGGAGCTGTTTTTT.

This clonotype showed up just a few times. The chain is built from TRBV2 and TRBJ1-5; 9 nucleotides line up with TRBD1. The CDR3 has 14 residues. Germline lookup yields CDR1 SNHLY and CDR2 FYNNEI. Losses at the gene ends were 6 bases for V and 5 bases for J; bases not matched to a gene: 5. CDR3 sequence (DNA): TGTGCCAGCAGGGGGGACAGGGTTTATCAGCCCCAGCATTTT. Amino acids: CASRGDRVYQPQHF.

This clonotype has a count of ten or more. V and J are TRBV7-2 and TRBJ1-2; TRBD1 matches at 9 bases. The CDR3 is made up of 16 amino acids. V shed 4 bases, J shed 7 bases, and the junction held 13 bases outside the gene matches. Per germline, CDR1 SGHTA and CDR2 FQGNSA. CDR3 sequence (DNA): TGTGCCAGCAGCTCGCCATCGGGGACAGGGAGGGGTGGCTACACCTTC. Its protein is CASSSPSGTGRGGYTF.

The V call is TRBV28, the J call TRBJ2-1; 9 bases are shared with TRBD1. V lost 6 bases and J lost 4; bases outside the gene matches: 4. Germline V gene lookup returns CDR1 MDHEN and CDR2 SYDVKM. The CDR3 is 14 residues long. For the CDR3, the DNA is TGTGCCAGCAGACAGGGGGCCTCTTACAATGAGCAGTTCTTC. Translation: CASRQGASYNEQFF.

The V gene is TRBV20-1, the J gene TRBJ2-7; 10 nucleotides align to TRBD1. J lost 6 bases, V lost 5 bases, and 10 bases had no gene match. CDR1 and CDR2 from the germline V gene are DFQATT and SNEGSKA (reference sequence). The CDR3 runs to 14 residues. The CDR3 DNA reads as TGCAGTGCTCCTAAGGACAGGGGGGCGCGCGAGCAGTACTTC. Protein product: CSAPKDRGAREQYF.